The sequence of this T cell receptor (beta chain) was determined in a study of Graves' ophthalmopathy and Graves' hyperthyroidism. Findings and limits, study-wide: Blood repertoires reportedly contained most expanded thyroid clonotypes above 0.001 frequency.

The TCR beta CDR3 regions underwent amplification from RNA transcripts. First-round RT-PCR used HTBI primers; second-round multiplex PCR followed. MiXCR, applied by TCRdb to the multiplex PCR reads, yields one record per CDR3 protein. The sample holds over 150,000 distinct CDR3 sequences, less than 45% seen once. V gave up 2 bases and J gave up 5 bases, with 16 bases separating them. The CDR3 runs to 15 residues. CDR1 is MNHEY, CDR2 SMNVEV, per germline (reference sequence). In regard to this clonotype: As yet, its antigen is unknown.

This receptor was obtained from a woman aged 40 to 50 with Graves' ophthalmopathy. The chain joins TRBV27 to TRBJ2-7; D may be TRBD2 (6 bases). The sequencing sample was made of peripheral blood. CDR3 sequence reads: CASSLARQGLHEQYF. The CDR3 DNA sequence: TGTGCCAGCAGTTTAGCCCGTCAGGGACTCCACGAGCAGTACTTC.